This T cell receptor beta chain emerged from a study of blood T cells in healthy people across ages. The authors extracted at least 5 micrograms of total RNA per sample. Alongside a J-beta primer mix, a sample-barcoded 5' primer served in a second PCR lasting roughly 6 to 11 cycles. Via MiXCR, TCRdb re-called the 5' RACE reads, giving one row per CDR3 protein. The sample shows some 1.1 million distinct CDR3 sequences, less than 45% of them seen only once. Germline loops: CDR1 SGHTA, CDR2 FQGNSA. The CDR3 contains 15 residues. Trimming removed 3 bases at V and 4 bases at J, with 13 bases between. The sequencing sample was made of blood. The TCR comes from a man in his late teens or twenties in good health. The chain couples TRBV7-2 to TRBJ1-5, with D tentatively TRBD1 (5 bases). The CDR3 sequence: CASSLESRVNQPQHF. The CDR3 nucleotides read TGTGCCAGCAGCTTGGAAAGCAGGGTTAATCAGCCCCAGCATTTT. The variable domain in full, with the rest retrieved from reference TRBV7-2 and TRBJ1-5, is GAGVSQSPSNKVTEKGKDVELRCDPISGHTALYWYRQSLGQGLEFLIYFQGNSAPDKSGLPSDRFSAERTGGSVSTLTIQRTQQEDSAVYLCASSLESRVNQPQHFGDGTRLSIL.